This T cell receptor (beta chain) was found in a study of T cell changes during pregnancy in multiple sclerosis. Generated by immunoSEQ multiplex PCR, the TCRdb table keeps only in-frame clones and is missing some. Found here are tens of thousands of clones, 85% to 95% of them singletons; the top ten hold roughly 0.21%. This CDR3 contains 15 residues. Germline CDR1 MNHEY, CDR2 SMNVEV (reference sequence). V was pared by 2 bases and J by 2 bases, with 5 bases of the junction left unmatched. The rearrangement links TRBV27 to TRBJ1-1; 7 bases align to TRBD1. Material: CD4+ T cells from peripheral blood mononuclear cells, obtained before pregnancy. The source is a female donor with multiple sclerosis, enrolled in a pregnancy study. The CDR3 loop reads CASSLRGLGNTEAFF. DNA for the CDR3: TGTGCCAGCAGTTTAAGGGGGCTCGGTAACACTGAAGCTTTCTTT.